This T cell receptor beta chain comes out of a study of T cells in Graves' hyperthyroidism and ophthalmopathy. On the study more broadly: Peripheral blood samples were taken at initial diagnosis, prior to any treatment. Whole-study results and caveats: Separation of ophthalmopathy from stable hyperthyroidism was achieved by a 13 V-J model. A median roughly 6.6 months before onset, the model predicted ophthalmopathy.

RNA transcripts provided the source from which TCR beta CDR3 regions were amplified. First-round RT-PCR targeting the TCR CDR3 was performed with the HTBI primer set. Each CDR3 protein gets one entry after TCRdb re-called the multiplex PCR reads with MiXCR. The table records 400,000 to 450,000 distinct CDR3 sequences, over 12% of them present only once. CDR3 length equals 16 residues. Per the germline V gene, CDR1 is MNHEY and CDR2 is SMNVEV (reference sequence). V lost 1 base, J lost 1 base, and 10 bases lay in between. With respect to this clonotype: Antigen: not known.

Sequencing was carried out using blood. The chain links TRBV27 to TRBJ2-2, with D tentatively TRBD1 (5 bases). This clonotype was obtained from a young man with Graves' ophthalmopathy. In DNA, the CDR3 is TGTGCCAGCAGTTTATTTTGGACACAGAACACCGGGGAGCTGTTTTTT. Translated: CASSLFWTQNTGELFF.